The 16 T cell receptor beta chains given below trace back to one sample, sequenced in a study of blood T cell repertoires in COVID-19. Assay: immunoSEQ multiplex PCR; the TCRdb copy retains only in-frame clones and omits some. Of a few hundred thousand clones in the sample, 88% were seen once. Sample: PBMCs or T cells enriched from blood (not recorded which). The receptors come from a woman aged 18 to 35 who had recovered from COVID-19.

The chain uses TRBV23-1 and TRBJ1-2; 7 bases are a match to TRBD1. TRBV23-1 is classed as an ORF, of uncertain function. Germline trimming cut 6 bases from V and 0 bases from J; bases unmatched to any gene: 10. There are 16 residues in the CDR3. Written as DNA, the CDR3 is TGCGCCAGCAGGACAGAGACAGGGCAACCTAACTATGGCTACACCTTC. Protein sequence: CASRTETGQPNYGYTF.

CDR3 in amino acids: CSASLRGAGTEAFF. CDR3 DNA: TGCAGTGCTAGTTTGCGGGGAGCGGGTACTGAAGCTTTCTTT. The chain combines TRBV20-1 with TRBJ1-1; D remains unclear. Trimming shortened V by 3 bases and J by 5 bases, and 16 bases separated the two germline ends. The CDR3 runs 14 residues. CDR1 and CDR2 (germline): DFQATT, SNEGSKA (reference sequence).

This clone has more than one count but fewer than ten. The junction and the germline gene differ at one end; a read error may be behind it. This sequence joins TRBV2 and TRBJ1-3, with D uncertain. CDR1 and CDR2 from the germline V gene are SNHLY and FYNNEI. CDR3 length: 13 amino acids. The CDR3 sequence: CASSDGRGSTIYF. Written as DNA, the CDR3 is TGTGCCAGCAGTGATGGACGGGGAAGCACCATATATTTT.

This rearrangement joins TRBV6-1 to TRBJ1-1; TRBD1 agrees at 8 bases. The V gene's germline CDR1 is MNHNS and CDR2 SASEGT. CDR3 length: 15 residues. The junction had 5 bases not matched to a gene; V was cut back by 1 base and J by 4 bases. CDR3 nucleotides: TGTGCCAGCAGTGAAGTTGCGGGACAGGCCACTGAAGCTTTCTTT. It specifies CASSEVAGQATEAFF.

The chain links TRBV6-5 to TRBJ2-3; 9 bases align to TRBD2. Germline V gene sequence: CDR1 MNHEY, CDR2 SVGAGI. V gave up 6 bases and J gave up 6 bases; unmatched junction bases: 10. This CDR3 is built from 15 residues. The CDR3 DNA reads as TGTGCCAGCAGAGATCGGGCGGGGGGGATGGATACGCAGTATTTT. Translated, it gives CASRDRAGGMDTQYF.

Of note for this clone: Sequence at one end of the junction differs from germline and may be a read error. The V and J genes are TRBV7-7 and TRBJ2-5; TRBD2 aligns across 11 bases. Germline lookup yields CDR1 SSHAT and CDR2 FNYEAQ (reference sequence). CDR3 length: 17 residues. The CDR3 DNA reads as TGTGCTAGCAGCTTTGGCGCCCGACTAGCGGGGCAAGAGACCCAGTACTTC. It specifies CASSFGARLAGQETQYF.

DNA for the CDR3: TGTGCCAGCAGCGCCGTCACGGGACTAGACACAGATACGCAGTATTTT. Protein: CASSAVTGLDTDTQYF. V gene TRBV9 combines with J gene TRBJ2-3; 8 bases map to TRBD2. This CDR3 comprises 16 residues. Germline CDR1 is SGDLS and CDR2 is YYNGEE. The J segment lost 2 bases and the V segment lost 3 bases, leaving 8 bases of the junction unmatched. Full variable domain (missing parts from reference TRBV9 and TRBJ2-3): DSGVTQTPKHLITATGQRVTLRCSPRSGDLSVYWYQQSLDQGLQFLIQYYNGEERAKGNILERFSAQQFPDLHSELNLSSLELGDSALYFCASSAVTGLDTDTQYFGPGTRLTVL.

The V gene is TRBV6-5, the J gene TRBJ1-1; D is unclear. The CDR3 covers 13 residues. CDR1 is MNHEY, CDR2 SVGAGI, per germline. V was cut by 7 bases and J by 4 bases, with 13 bases left in between. CDR3 sequence (DNA): TGTGCCAGCAACCTCGGTAGTTTCACTGAAGCTTTCTTT. Translated, it gives CASNLGSFTEAFF.

The J gene is TRBJ1-4, the V gene TRBV27, with D maybe TRBD1 (5 bases). From germline, CDR1 is MNHEY and CDR2 SMNVEV (reference sequence). The V gene lost 0 bases and the J gene lost 10 bases, with 15 bases spanning the gap. The length of the CDR3 is 15 residues. The CDR3 DNA sequence: TGTGCCAGCAGTTTATCGGGCCAGGGAGGAGGAAAACTGTTTTTT. This translates into CASSLSGQGGGKLFF.

The chain uses TRBV2 and TRBJ2-7; 10 bases are a match to TRBD1. Trimming took 6 bases from V and 5 from J; bases not matched to a gene: 10. The length of the CDR3 is 15 residues. Germline loops: CDR1 SNHLY, CDR2 FYNNEI. The CDR3 sequence: CASRKHGQGEDEQYF. CDR3 bases: TGTGCCAGCAGGAAACATGGACAGGGGGAGGACGAGCAGTACTTC.

The chain has TRBV7-2 and TRBJ1-4; a weak D match, TRBD1 (5 bases). Germline V lookup: CDR1 SGHTA, CDR2 FQGNSA. Between the trimmed V and J ends, which lost 4 bases and 6 bases, there was a span of 18 bases. This CDR3 has 16 amino acids. The CDR3 region is CASSSWFRGGDEKLFF. The CDR3 DNA is TGTGCCAGCAGCTCTTGGTTTCGCGGAGGGGATGAAAAACTGTTTTTT.

The CDR3: CASSLGTGGGINIQYF. The CDR3 bases are TGCGCCAGCAGCTTGGGGACAGGGGGCGGTATAAACATTCAGTACTTC. The rearrangement uses TRBV5-1 and TRBJ2-4, with 11 positions matching TRBD1. Germline CDR1 SGHRS, CDR2 YFSETQ. CDR3 length: 16 amino acids. V was pared by 0 bases and J by 6 bases, with 5 bases of the junction left unmatched.

This sequence joins TRBV6-5 and TRBJ1-4; D might be TRBD1 (5 bases). V was clipped by 8 bases and J by 8 bases, with 12 bases between them. Germline CDR1 is MNHEY and CDR2 is SVGAGI. The CDR3 length is 12 residues. The CDR3 region is CASERQREKLFF. The CDR3 DNA sequence: TGTGCCAGCGAGAGACAGAGAGAAAAACTGTTTTTT.

This clone was found once. The chain carries TRBV2 and TRBJ1-5, with 10 bases identical to TRBD1. V was pared by 6 bases and J by 6 bases, with 8 bases of the junction left unmatched. There are 15 residues in the CDR3. Germline-derived CDR1 and CDR2 are SNHLY and FYNNEI. CDR3 DNA: TGTGCCAGCAGCCCCGACAGGGGGCGTGTTCAGCCCCAGCATTTT. Residues: CASSPDRGRVQPQHF.

The chain employs TRBV27 and TRBJ1-1, with D unresolved. V was pared by 3 bases and J by 4 bases, with 12 bases between. Germline assignment: CDR1 MNHEY and CDR2 SMNVEV (reference sequence). The CDR3 is 14 residues long. CDR3 in amino acids: CASSFEPRGTEAFF. The CDR3, as DNA: TGTGCCAGCAGTTTTGAACCTCGCGGCACTGAAGCTTTCTTT.

The sample holds one count of this clone. The genes are TRBV2 and TRBJ2-7; 8 positions match TRBD2. CDR3 length: 14 residues. The V gene's germline CDR1 is SNHLY and CDR2 FYNNEI. J lost 1 base, V lost 3 bases, and 2 bases had no gene match. CDR3 nucleotide sequence: TGTGCCAGCAGTGACACGGGAGGGTCCTACGAGCAGTACTTC. This codes for CASSDTGGSYEQYF.